Below, one T cell receptor (beta chain) is given with its context. This record belongs to a study of shared clonotypes between healthy human individuals. Profiling relied on immunoSEQ multiplex PCR, and the TCRdb table lists in-frame clones only, not all of them. The sample lists some 510,000 clones, approximately 79% occurring once. The CDR3 extends over 16 amino acids. Germline-derived CDR1 and CDR2 are SGHTA and FQGTGA. Trimming pared 5 bases from V and 4 bases from J, leaving 17 bases between. The genes are TRBV7-3 and TRBJ2-2; D is perhaps TRBD1 or TRBD2 (5 bases each). The receptor comes from a middle-aged woman in good health. Some clones in this sample may be carry-over from other donors' samples. Sequencing used PBMCs. The CDR3 loop reads CASSRWTNGGTGELFF. In DNA form, the CDR3 reads TGTGCCAGCAGCCGCTGGACGAATGGGGGCACCGGGGAGCTGTTTTTT. Filled out from reference TRBV7-3 and TRBJ2-2, the complete variable domain reads GAGVSQTPSNKVTEKGKYVELRCDPISGHTALYWYRQSLGQGPEFLIYFQGTGAADDSGLPNDRFFAVRPEGSVSTLKIQRTERGDSAVYLCASSRWTNGGTGELFFGEGSRLTVL.